These T cell receptor beta chains were read from a single sample in a study of blood T cell repertoires in COVID-19. Repertoires were generated with immunoSEQ multiplex PCR, while TCRdb's copy carries only in-frame clones and drops some. The sample includes approximately 94,000 clones, around 88% seen only once; the top ten take roughly 8.1%. Material for sequencing was peripheral blood. The source of these receptors is a woman in her 70s with acute or convalescent COVID-19. Both conserved end residues are part of each CDR3. The D gene is left open where the match is weak. Clone size is given for some rows only: seen once, a few or many times, or a class if the clone is expanded.

J gene | V gene | clone size | D gene | CDR3 DNA | CDR3 protein
TRBJ2-7 | TRBV20-1 | - | - | TGCAGTGCTAGTCTGGGGACTCATAGCTCCTACGAGCAGTACTTC | CSASLGTHSSYEQYF
TRBJ2-5 | TRBV19 | - | TRBD1 | TGTGCCAGTAGTACCCCGGGACAGCTGGTTCCCCAGTACTTC | CASSTPGQLVPQYF
TRBJ1-2 | TRBV7-3 | - | - | TGTGCCAGCAGCTCGACACCTAACTATGGCTACACCTTC | CASSSTPNYGYTF
TRBJ2-5 | TRBV18 | - | - | TGTGCCAGCTCACCAGGCGGAGGGGAGACCCAGTACTTC | CASSPGGGETQYF
TRBJ2-5 | TRBV30 | - | - | TGTGCCTGGAGCCACGGTGAGACCCAGTACTTC | CAWSHGETQYF
TRBJ1-2 | TRBV21-1 | - | - | TGTGCCAGCAGCAAGAAGGGCGATGGACAGGCGTACCATACCTTTACTAACTATGGCTACACCTTC | CASSKKGDGQAYHTFTNYGYTF
TRBJ2-2 | TRBV11-3 | - | - | TGTGCCAGCAGCTTAGGAGGGATGGACACCGGGGAGCTGTTTTTT | CASSLGGMDTGELFF
TRBJ2-1 | TRBV15 | once | TRBD2 | TGTGCCACCAGCAGATACGGGACTAGCGGGGGGGCATCAAGTAATGAGCAGTTCTTC | CATSRYGTSGGASSNEQFF
TRBJ2-1 | TRBV18 | - | TRBD1 | TGTGCCAGCTCCCCCGGACAGGACTTTTATACTAAGTTCTTC | CASSPGQDFYTKFF
TRBJ1-5 | TRBV9 | once | TRBD1 | TGTGCCAGCAGCGTAGGGACAGGAGCCCAGGGGCCCCAGCATTTT | CASSVGTGAQGPQHF
TRBJ1-5 | TRBV27 | few | TRBD1 | TGTGCCAGCAGTTTGGGACAGAGTAGCAATCAGCCCCAGCATTTT | CASSLGQSSNQPQHF
TRBJ1-2 | TRBV18 | - | - | TGTGCCAGCTCACCAGTCAGGGACTATGGCTACACCTTC | CASSPVRDYGYTF
TRBJ2-3 | TRBV10-3 | - | TRBD1 | TGTGCCATCGCCCAGGGGGCTACAGATACGCAGTATTTT | CAIAQGATDTQYF
TRBJ2-1 | TRBV12-3/TRBV12-4 | - | - | TGTGCCAGCAGTTCCAGGGGAAATGAGCAGTTCTTC | CASSSRGNEQFF
TRBJ2-1 | TRBV6-6 | - | TRBD2 | TGTGCCAGCAGTTACTTTGTTAGCGGGGGCGAGGCGGGAGCGTTCTTC | CASSYFVSGGEAGAFF
TRBJ1-4 | TRBV15 | - | - | TGTGCCACCAGCAGAGATTTACGGGGGGCGGACAATGAAAAACTGTTTTTT | CATSRDLRGADNEKLFF